Below, 25 T cell receptor beta chains from the same sample are listed, as sequenced in a study of T cell repertoires in cytomegalovirus infection. These receptors are not linked to any known antigen. Each CDR3 protein gets one entry after TCRdb re-called the reads with MiXCR. The repertoire holds about 770,000 distinct CDR3 sequences, with 29% as singletons. Specimen: cultured CD8+ T cells from PBMCs, collected from culture after CMV antigen stimulation. The receptor set was obtained from a human donor in good health (CMV status not recorded). Some clones in this sample may be carry-over from other donors' samples.

This clonotype was found a few times. The gene calls are TRBV27 and TRBJ1-1; weak D call: TRBD1 (5 bases). The CDR3 totals 16 residues. Trimming took off 8 bases at V and 4 bases at J, with 23 bases between the two ends. The germline gives CDR1 MNHEY, CDR2 SMNVEV (reference sequence). CDR3 region: CASLAPGRRAGTEAFF. CDR3 DNA: TGTGCCAGCCTCGCCCCGGGACGGCGGGCGGGCACTGAAGCTTTCTTT.

There are a few counts of this clonotype. This chain links TRBV5-6 with TRBJ2-7; D perhaps matches TRBD1 (5 bases). V was trimmed by 3 bases and J by 2 bases, leaving 9 bases between them. The CDR3 is 13 amino acids. Germline V CDR1 and CDR2: SGHDT, YYEEEE. Here the CDR3 DNA reads TGTGCCAGCAGCTGGGGCTCTACCTACGAGCAGTACGTC. It specifies CASSWGSTYEQYV.

This clonotype was picked up a small number of times. The V and J genes are TRBV27 and TRBJ1-2, with 9 bases fitting TRBD1. Trimming at V came to 5 bases and at J to 3 bases, leaving 4 bases not matched to a gene. The CDR3 is 14 amino acids. CDR1 and CDR2 from the germline V gene are MNHEY and SMNVEV (reference sequence). The DNA of the CDR3 is TGTGCCAGCAGTCGAACAGGGGGCGACTATGGCTACACCTTC. Translated: CASSRTGGDYGYTF.

The V call is TRBV7-9, the J call TRBJ2-7, with 7 bases lining up with TRBD1. Germline lookup yields CDR1 SEHNR and CDR2 FQNEAQ (reference sequence). V shed 5 bases and J 2 bases; nucleotides not matched to a gene: 9. The length of the CDR3 is 15 residues. Here the CDR3 DNA reads TGTGCCAGCAGCCCCCGGGACAGTGGGGCCTACGAGCAGTACTTC. It specifies CASSPRDSGAYEQYF.

Comments on this clonotype: An end of the junction does not agree with germline; a read error may underlie this. This chain joins TRBV5-4 and TRBJ2-3; D unresolved. Germline V gene sequence: CDR1 SGHNT, CDR2 YYREEE (reference sequence). CDR3 length equals 15 residues. The CDR3 DNA reads TGTGCCAGCAACTTGCACCCGGCTAGCACAGATACGCAGTATTTT. This codes for CASNLHPASTDTQYF.

This clonotype has only a few counts. This chain links TRBV5-4 with TRBJ2-2; 10 nucleotides line up with TRBD1. Trimming removed 0 bases from V and 5 bases from J; junction bases left unmatched: 4. CDR1 SGHNT and CDR2 YYREEE come from the germline V gene (reference sequence). The CDR3 contains 16 residues. For the CDR3, the DNA is TGTGCCAGCAGCTTGGGGGACAGGGGCTGGACCGGGGAGCTGTTTTTT. Protein product: CASSLGDRGWTGELFF.

Ten or more counts support this clonotype. The chain carries TRBV7-2 and TRBJ2-5; 8 bases map to TRBD2. V lost 10 bases to trimming and J lost 3 bases; unmatched junction nucleotides: 7. The CDR3 is 13 amino acids. The germline gives CDR1 SGHTA, CDR2 FQGNSA. Written as DNA, the CDR3 is TGTGCCACCATGTTCGGGGGGGAAGAGACCCAGTACTTC. Protein sequence: CATMFGGEETQYF.

This clonotype was detected only a few times. The chain is built from TRBV12-3 or TRBV12-4 and TRBJ2-2; D remains unclear. V was shortened by 4 bases and J by 5 bases, with 8 bases between the two germline ends. The CDR3 runs to 13 residues. CDR3 DNA sequence: TGTGCCAGCAGTTCCGTTAGTACCGGGGAGCTGTTTTTT. Protein: CASSSVSTGELFF.

The table lists this clonotype with many counts. The rearrangement links TRBV7-9 to TRBJ1-1; no reliable D call. Germline CDR1 is SEHNR and CDR2 is FQNEAQ (reference sequence). This CDR3 has 12 amino acids. V was pared by 7 bases and J by 7 bases, with 13 bases between. This chain's CDR3 is CASTPPVDEAFF. The CDR3 nucleotides are TGTGCCAGCACCCCCCCGGTGGATGAAGCTTTCTTT.

This clonotype was found a few times. The genes are TRBV6-1 and TRBJ2-3; 8 bases fit TRBD2. Trimming at V came to 5 bases and at J to 0 bases, leaving 4 bases not matched to a gene. This CDR3 has 15 residues. Germline loops: CDR1 MNHNS, CDR2 SASEGT. In DNA form, the CDR3 reads TGTGCCAGCAGTTCCTGGACTAGCAGCACAGATACGCAGTATTTT. Translated, it gives CASSSWTSSTDTQYF.

This clonotype was seen repeatedly, ten times or more. The rearrangement joins TRBV6-1 to TRBJ2-5; 13 nucleotides align to TRBD2. The V segment lost 5 bases and the J segment 3 bases; nucleotides outside the gene matches: 6. Germline CDR1 reads MNHNS; CDR2 reads SASEGT. The CDR3 is made up of 16 amino acids. The CDR3 is CASSPSGTSGEETQYF. As DNA, the CDR3 is TGTGCCAGCAGTCCTTCAGGGACTAGCGGGGAAGAGACCCAGTACTTC.

V is TRBV10-3 and J is TRBJ2-2, with D perhaps matching TRBD2 (6 bases). CDR3 length: 16 amino acids. V lost 0 bases and J lost 3, with 11 bases in between. Germline values: CDR1 ENHRY, CDR2 SYGVKD. The CDR3 DNA sequence: TGTGCCATCAGTGAGTCTTATGGAGGGCACACCGGGGAGCTGTTTTTT. Translation: CAISESYGGHTGELFF.

This clonotype was recorded only once. This rearrangement joins TRBV5-6 to TRBJ1-5; TRBD1 agrees at 9 bases. V shed 4 bases, J shed 1 base, and the junction held 6 bases outside the gene matches. The CDR3 has 16 amino acids. Germline assignment: CDR1 SGHDT and CDR2 YYEEEE. The CDR3 DNA sequence: TGTGCCAGCAGCCCCTGGACAGGGGACAGCAATCAGCCCCAGCATTTT. Protein sequence: CASSPWTGDSNQPQHF.

CDR3 sequence reads: CASSVTSGPRTGANVLTF. CDR3 DNA: TGTGCCAGCAGCGTAACTTCGGGGCCGAGGACTGGGGCCAACGTCCTGACTTTC. The chain uses TRBV9 and TRBJ2-6; possibly TRBD1 or TRBD2 for D (5 bases each). Trimming took 1 base from V and 2 from J, leaving 16 bases between them. Germline V gene data show CDR1 as SGDLS and CDR2 as YYNGEE. There are 18 residues in the CDR3.

The J gene is TRBJ1-5, the V gene TRBV19, with 7 bases identical to TRBD1. Germline CDR1 reads LNHDA; CDR2 reads SQIVND (reference sequence). The ends lost 5 bases at V and 7 bases at J; junction bases unmatched: 14. The CDR3 is 16 residues long. CDR3 residues: CASSYGGTGELQPQHF. DNA of the CDR3: TGTGCCAGTAGTTACGGAGGAACAGGGGAGTTGCAGCCCCAGCATTTT.

This chain connects TRBV27 to TRBJ2-1; 11 bases map to TRBD2. CDR3 length: 18 amino acids. CDR1 is MNHEY and CDR2 is SMNVEV in the germline V gene (reference sequence). The V and J ends lost 0 bases and 1 base, in that order; junction bases with no gene match: 5. As DNA, the CDR3 is TGTGCCAGCAGTTTATCATTAGCGGGGGGGTTTTCCTACAATGAGCAGTTCTTC. Amino acids: CASSLSLAGGFSYNEQFF.

The gene calls are TRBV6-4 and TRBJ2-1; D unclear. The germline V and J ends were trimmed by 0 bases and 0 bases, with 9 bases remaining between them. The germline gives CDR1 MRHNA, CDR2 SNTAGT. The CDR3 consists of 16 residues. Here the CDR3 reads CASSDSIGDSYNEQFF. CDR3 nucleotide sequence: TGTGCCAGCAGTGACTCGATTGGGGACTCCTACAATGAGCAGTTCTTC.

This clonotype was seen many times. The rearrangement uses TRBV7-2 and TRBJ2-3, with D unclear. The CDR3 is 15 residues long. V was clipped by 2 bases and J by 4 bases, with 13 bases between them. Germline V gives CDR1 SGHTA, CDR2 FQGNSA. The CDR3 bases are TGTGCCAGCAGCTTAACCGCTTTTGGGCCAGATACGCAGTATTTT. Amino acid sequence: CASSLTAFGPDTQYF.

The sample holds many counts of this clonotype. This sequence joins TRBV7-6 and TRBJ2-7; 8 bases are a match to TRBD1. CDR1 and CDR2 from the germline V gene are SGHVS and FNYEAQ. V gave up 5 bases and J gave up 3 bases; unmatched junction bases: 9. This CDR3 is 15 amino acids long. This CDR3 is CASSLGQAVHYEQYF. The CDR3 nucleotides read TGTGCCAGCAGCCTGGGACAGGCCGTCCACTACGAGCAGTACTTC.

This clonotype was seen a few times. V and J are TRBV27 and TRBJ1-1; TRBD1 agrees at 12 bases. The V gene's germline CDR1 is MNHEY and CDR2 SMNVEV (reference sequence). V gave up 5 bases and J gave up 3 bases; unmatched junction bases: 13. This CDR3 contains 18 residues. DNA of the CDR3: TGTGCCAGCAGTGGTTACGCCGGGACAGGGGGCGCAGACACTGAAGCTTTCTTT. Translating it yields CASSGYAGTGGADTEAFF.

The CDR3: CASRGFSYNEQFF. The CDR3 DNA is TGTGCCAGCAGGGGATTTTCCTACAATGAGCAGTTCTTC. The V and J genes are TRBV7-6 and TRBJ2-1; D unclear. The CDR3 extends over 13 amino acids. V lost 6 bases to trimming and J lost 1 base, with 7 bases between them. CDR1 and CDR2 from the germline V gene are SGHVS and FNYEAQ.

The sample holds a few counts of this clonotype. One junction end does not reproduce the germline sequence, and a read error may be involved. CDR3 nucleotides: TGTGCCAGCAATGAAGGACAGGCGGGATATAGCAATCAGCCCCAGCATTTT. Amino acid sequence: CASNEGQAGYSNQPQHF. V gene TRBV6-1 combines with J gene TRBJ1-5, with 7 bases matching TRBD1. The CDR3 loop spans 17 amino acids. Germline CDR1 is MNHNS and CDR2 is SASEGT.

In its sample, this clonotype was seen once. This chain links TRBV12-3 or TRBV12-4 with TRBJ2-3; D unresolved. The CDR3 has 13 residues. V was pared by 8 bases and J by 0 bases, with 9 bases between. CDR3 nucleotide sequence: TGTGCCAGCTGTTATATTAGCACAGATACGCAGTATTTT. Its translation: CASCYISTDTQYF.

This clonotype was seen at least ten times. This rearrangement joins TRBV7-9 to TRBJ2-5; perhaps TRBD2 as D (6 bases). The V and J ends lost 6 bases and 4 bases respectively, with 27 bases between them. From germline, CDR1 is SEHNR and CDR2 FQNEAQ (reference sequence). This CDR3 has 18 amino acids. CDR3 sequence: CASRPPEGAGNLGETQYF. The CDR3 DNA follows: TGTGCCAGCAGGCCCCCGGAAGGCGCGGGGAATTTAGGAGAGACCCAGTACTTC.

The chain is built from TRBV6-6 and TRBJ2-2; D is possibly TRBD1 (6 bases). With 2 bases removed from V and 1 base from J, the gap between germline ends came to 11 bases. There are 16 residues in the CDR3. In germline, CDR1 is MNHNY, CDR2 SVGAGI (reference sequence). The CDR3 DNA follows: TGTGCCAGCAGTTACGCGCCGGGACAGAACACCGGGGAGCTGTTTTTT. Its protein product is CASSYAPGQNTGELFF.